What follows are 25 T cell receptor beta chains derived from one specimen sequenced in a study of vaccination and CD4 T cells after COVID-19. Their recognized antigens are unknown. Documented treatment: approximately nine-day PBMC culture with coronavirus spike peptide pools or control peptides (ViraFEST assay). One should note that the unexposed donor's CD4+ T cells were collected before the COVID-19 pandemic (2011-2018). Cultured CD4+ T cell DNA underwent sequencing with the Oncomine TCR Beta short-read assay. Cultures of CD4+ T cells served as the source for extracting genomic DNA. MiXCR was run by TCRdb on the PCR reads, yielding one entry per CDR3 protein. The profile shows around 9,000 distinct CDR3 sequences, around 34% of them singletons. Sequencing input: CD4+ T cells from blood, cultured in vitro. These receptors were collected from a human donor in good health.

J is TRBJ2-3 and V is TRBV11-2; 7 nucleotides align to TRBD1. V shed 4 bases, J shed 6 bases, and the junction held 7 bases outside the gene matches. The length of the CDR3 is 14 residues. Germline V gene sequence: CDR1 SGHAT, CDR2 FQNNGV. The CDR3 DNA reads TGTGCCAGCAGCTCGCAGGGGGTACGGGATACGCAGTATTTT. Protein: CASSSQGVRDTQYF.

CDR3 residues: CASTPRVGGELFF. The CDR3 region has the DNA TGTGCCAGCACTCCAAGGGTGGGCGGGGAGCTGTTTTTT. V and J are TRBV28 and TRBJ2-2; no reliable D call. This CDR3 is built from 13 residues. CDR1 and CDR2 (germline): MDHEN, SYDVKM. The V gene lost 7 bases and the J gene lost 7 bases, with 13 bases spanning the gap.

This clonotype was detected a few times. The chain's CDR3 is CASSPTATRGDTEAFF. The CDR3 DNA sequence: TGTGCCAGCAGCCCGACAGCGACCAGGGGGGACACTGAAGCTTTCTTT. This chain links TRBV27 with TRBJ1-1; TRBD1 aligns across 7 bases. The CDR3 covers 16 residues. Trimming took 6 bases from V and 3 from J; bases not matched to a gene: 13. The germline gives CDR1 MNHEY, CDR2 SMNVEV (reference sequence).

The J gene is TRBJ1-2, the V gene TRBV30; TRBD1 is a possible D gene (5 bases). Germline CDR1 is GTSNPN and CDR2 is SVGIG (reference sequence). CDR3 length: 13 amino acids. Trimming shortened V by 0 bases and J by 8 bases, and 13 bases separated the two germline ends. The chain's CDR3 is CAWSVMWGRGYTF. DNA of the CDR3: TGTGCCTGGAGTGTAATGTGGGGCAGGGGCTACACCTTC.

This clonotype came up a few times. The chain has TRBV20-1 and TRBJ2-1, with D perhaps matching TRBD1 or TRBD2 (6 bases each). V lost 6 bases to trimming and J lost 8 bases, with 11 bases between them. The CDR3 runs to 11 residues. CDR1 is DFQATT, CDR2 SNEGSKA, per germline (reference sequence). The CDR3 reads CSAEGGDEQFF. CDR3 sequence (DNA): TGCAGTGCCGAGGGGGGCGATGAGCAGTTCTTC.

The chain uses TRBV14 and TRBJ1-2; tentatively, D is TRBD1 (6 bases). From germline, CDR1 is SGHDN and CDR2 FVKESK. This CDR3 contains 16 residues. V was clipped by 1 base and J by 0 bases, with 12 bases between them. The CDR3 DNA reads TGTGCCAGCAGCCAAGTTGGGGGGCCAGCTAACTATGGCTACACCTTC. Encoded protein: CASSQVGGPANYGYTF.

This clonotype was seen a handful of times. The chain carries TRBV6-5 and TRBJ2-7; 8 bases line up with TRBD1. The germline CDR1 and CDR2 sequences are MNHEY and SVGAGI. The CDR3 contains 14 residues. The trim removed 2 bases at V and 6 bases at J, leaving 6 bases unmatched. As DNA, the CDR3 is TGTGCCAGCAGTTACCCCCCGGACAGGGCCGAGCAGTACTTC. It specifies CASSYPPDRAEQYF.

The V call is TRBV5-4, the J call TRBJ2-5; 7 bases match TRBD1. This CDR3 region has 14 residues. Germline CDR1 is SGHNT and CDR2 is YYREEE (reference sequence). The V gene end was trimmed by 4 bases and the J gene end by 3 bases; junction bases not matched to a gene: 6. CDR3 in DNA: TGTGCCAGCAGCGGAAGGGACAGAAAAGAGACCCAGTACTTC. Its protein product is CASSGRDRKETQYF.

This clonotype has a handful of counts. The chain carries TRBV6-2 or TRBV6-3 and TRBJ1-5; D uncertain. The V end lost 6 bases, the J end lost 5 bases, and 14 bases lay between the germline ends. The CDR3 totals 14 residues. The germline gives CDR1 MNHEY, CDR2 SVGEGT. In DNA, the CDR3 is TGTGCCAGCAGCGCCCTCGTATCGGATCAGCCCCAGCATTTT. It yields the protein CASSALVSDQPQHF.

This chain links TRBV6-5 with TRBJ1-4; perhaps TRBD1 as D (6 bases). Trimming took 3 bases from V and 2 from J, leaving 10 bases between them. The CDR3 consists of 15 residues. Germline values: CDR1 MNHEY, CDR2 SVGAGI. The chain's CDR3 is CASSYVGGTNEKLFF. The CDR3 DNA reads TGTGCCAGCAGTTATGTGGGGGGCACTAATGAAAAACTGTTTTTT.

A note on this clonotype: One end of the junction fails to match germline, which may point to a read error. The chain employs TRBV7-7 and TRBJ2-1, with D possibly matching TRBD2 (6 bases). Germline V lookup: CDR1 SSHAT, CDR2 FNYEAQ (reference sequence). The CDR3 is 12 residues long. The CDR3 DNA reads as TGTGCTAGCAGCTTAGGGAGAGGGAGGATCCTCTTC. It translates to CASSLGRGRILF.

The rearrangement joins TRBV24-1 to TRBJ2-4, with no clear D. Germline lookup yields CDR1 KGHDR and CDR2 SFDVKD. The V end lost 5 bases, the J end lost 7 bases, and 11 bases lay between the germline ends. The CDR3 totals 13 residues. In nucleotides, the CDR3 is TGTGCCACCAGTGGTCCAGTGGGGAACATTCAGTACTTC. Translated: CATSGPVGNIQYF.

This clonotype was seen only a few times. The chain carries TRBV7-3 and TRBJ2-1; a weak D match, TRBD2 (6 bases). Trimming took off 2 bases at V and 0 bases at J, with 8 bases between the two ends. From germline, CDR1 is SGHTA and CDR2 FQGTGA. This CDR3 is 15 amino acids long. The CDR3 loop reads CASSLDGSSYNEQFF. CDR3 sequence (DNA): TGTGCCAGCAGCTTAGACGGGAGCTCCTACAATGAGCAGTTCTTC.

The J gene is TRBJ1-2, the V gene TRBV30, with D possibly matching TRBD1 (6 bases). V lost 8 bases, J lost 2 bases, and 12 bases lay in between. CDR1 is GTSNPN and CDR2 is SVGIG in the germline V gene (reference sequence). The length of the CDR3 is 12 residues. CDR3 protein: CARDNRNYGYTF. The CDR3 DNA follows: TGTGCCCGGGACAACCGAAACTATGGCTACACCTTC. The full variable domain, its missing parts supplied by reference TRBV30 and TRBJ1-2, is SQTIHQWPATLVQPVGSPLSLECTVEGTSNPNLYWYRQAAGRGLQLLFYSVGIGQISSEVPQNLSASRPQDRQFILSSKKLLLSDSGFYLCARDNRNYGYTFGSGTRLTVV.

V is TRBV19 and J is TRBJ2-5; 7 bases align to TRBD1. The V and J ends lost 6 bases and 5 bases, in that order; junction bases with no gene match: 9. CDR1 and CDR2 from the germline V gene are LNHDA and SQIVND (reference sequence). The CDR3 consists of 14 residues. DNA for the CDR3: TGTGCCAGTAGGCTAGGGGGCAGTGGGGAGACCCAGTACTTC. Protein sequence: CASRLGGSGETQYF.

This clonotype has a handful of counts. The chain couples TRBV6-5 to TRBJ2-1; 8 nucleotides match TRBD2. Per germline, CDR1 MNHEY and CDR2 SVGAGI. V was clipped by 8 bases and J by 2 bases; unmatched bases: 8. The CDR3 is 15 residues long. The CDR3: CASGLAGTTYNEQFF. The CDR3, as DNA: TGTGCCAGCGGTTTAGCGGGGACGACCTACAATGAGCAGTTCTTC.

This chain links TRBV6-5 with TRBJ2-7; TRBD1 matches at 9 bases. This CDR3 has 14 residues. Germline V gene data show CDR1 as MNHEY and CDR2 as SVGAGI. V shed 4 bases, J shed 0 bases, and the junction held 1 base outside the gene matches. CDR3 DNA: TGTGCCAGCAGTTGGGGACAGGGCTCCTACGAGCAGTACTTC. It codes for CASSWGQGSYEQYF.

The genes are TRBV27 and TRBJ2-3, with TRBD2 matching 8 bases. This CDR3 region has 14 residues. Germline V gene data show CDR1 as MNHEY and CDR2 as SMNVEV (reference sequence). The V and J ends lost 0 bases and 9 bases, in that order; junction bases with no gene match: 5. This CDR3 is CASSLSTGLVTQYF. DNA for the CDR3: TGTGCCAGCAGTTTATCCACGGGACTAGTAACGCAGTATTTT.

The genes are TRBV24-1 and TRBJ2-1; D possibly corresponds to TRBD1 (5 bases). This CDR3 is built from 16 residues. Deletions cut 0 bases from V and 3 bases from J, with 11 bases between. Germline V CDR1 and CDR2: KGHDR, SFDVKD. As DNA, the CDR3 is TGTGCCACCAGTGATTTGAGGCAGGGTTACTACAATGAGCAGTTCTTC. This translates into CATSDLRQGYYNEQFF.

The V gene is TRBV5-1, the J gene TRBJ2-3; TRBD2 matches at 8 bases. The trim removed 4 bases at V and 0 bases at J, leaving 7 bases unmatched. The CDR3 totals 16 residues. CDR1 is SGHRS and CDR2 is YFSETQ in the germline V gene. The CDR3 DNA is TGCGCCAGCAGCCCGATAGCGGGACCTAGCACAGATACGCAGTATTTT. Its protein is CASSPIAGPSTDTQYF.

This clonotype was seen a few times. The rearrangement links TRBV27 to TRBJ1-1; D is unclear. The CDR3 is made up of 13 amino acids. Per the germline V gene, CDR1 is MNHEY and CDR2 is SMNVEV (reference sequence). Between the trimmed V and J ends, which lost 2 bases and 1 base, there was a span of 5 bases. The CDR3 DNA reads as TGTGCCAGCAGTTTAAAGAGGAACACTGAAGCTTTCTTT. Translation: CASSLKRNTEAFF.

Only a few counts were recorded for this clonotype. The chain links TRBV27 to TRBJ2-2; 11 bases align to TRBD2. CDR1 is MNHEY and CDR2 is SMNVEV in the germline V gene (reference sequence). The ends lost 5 bases at V and 7 bases at J; junction bases unmatched: 21. The CDR3 sequence is 20 residues long. The CDR3 here is CASSLLWMTSGKDSNGELFF. CDR3 bases: TGTGCCAGCAGTCTACTATGGATGACTAGCGGGAAGGATAGTAACGGGGAGCTGTTTTTT.

V usage is TRBV7-2 and J usage is TRBJ2-3; D not certain. Germline lookup yields CDR1 SGHTA and CDR2 FQGNSA. CDR3 length equals 13 residues. Trimming stripped 8 bases from V and 6 bases from J, with 15 bases between. CDR3 sequence reads: CASGTAAYDTQYF. In DNA, the CDR3 is TGTGCCAGCGGAACGGCGGCGTACGATACGCAGTATTTT.

The chain has TRBV7-3 and TRBJ2-3; D is uncertain. The germline V gene encodes CDR1 SGHTA and CDR2 FQGTGA. The CDR3 has 14 amino acids. V lost 2 bases and J lost 0, with 6 bases in between. The CDR3 sequence: CASSLAGSTDTQYF. CDR3 coding DNA: TGTGCCAGCAGCTTAGCAGGAAGCACAGATACGCAGTATTTT.

The rearrangement links TRBV5-1 to TRBJ2-7, with D possibly TRBD2 on 6 matching bases. The germline V gene has CDR1 SGHRS and CDR2 YFSETQ. This CDR3 has 15 amino acids. The V and J ends lost 0 bases and 2 bases respectively, with 12 bases between them. This CDR3 is CASSLAGGSPYEQYF. The CDR3 DNA reads TGCGCCAGCAGCTTGGCCGGGGGATCCCCCTACGAGCAGTACTTC. Together with reference TRBV5-1 and TRBJ2-7, the CDR3 gives the full variable domain: KAGVTQTPRYLIKTRGQQVTLSCSPISGHRSVSWYQQTPGQGLQFLFEYFSETQRNKGNFPGRFSGRQFSNSRSEMNVSTLELGDSALYLCASSLAGGSPYEQYFGPGTRLTVT.